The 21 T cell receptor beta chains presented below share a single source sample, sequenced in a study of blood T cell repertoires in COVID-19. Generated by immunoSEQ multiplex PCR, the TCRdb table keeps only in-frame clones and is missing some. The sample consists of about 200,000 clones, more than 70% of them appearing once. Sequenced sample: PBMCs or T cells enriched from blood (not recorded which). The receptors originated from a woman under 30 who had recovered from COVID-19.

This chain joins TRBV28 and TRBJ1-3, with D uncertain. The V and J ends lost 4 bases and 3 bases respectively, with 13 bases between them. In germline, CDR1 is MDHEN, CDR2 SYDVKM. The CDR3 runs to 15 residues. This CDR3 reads CASSYDAPSGNTIYF. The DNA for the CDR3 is TGTGCCAGCAGTTATGACGCACCTAGTGGAAACACCATATATTTT.

CDR3 amino acids: CASSQSPRDRAWDSPLHF. The DNA of the CDR3 is TGCGCCAGCAGTCAATCGCCCCGCGACAGGGCTTGGGATTCACCCCTCCACTTT. V gene TRBV23-1 combines with J gene TRBJ1-6; the match to TRBD1 covers 7 bases. TRBV23-1 is identified as an open reading frame with a role that is uncertain. The CDR3 is 18 amino acids. Trimming removed 0 bases from V and 8 bases from J; junction bases left unmatched: 13.

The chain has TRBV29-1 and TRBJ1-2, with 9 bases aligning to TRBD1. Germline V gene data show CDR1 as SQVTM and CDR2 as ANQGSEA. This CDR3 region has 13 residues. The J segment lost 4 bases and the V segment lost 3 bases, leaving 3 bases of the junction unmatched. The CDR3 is CSVELGQGYGYTF. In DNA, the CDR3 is TGCAGCGTTGAGTTGGGACAGGGCTATGGCTACACCTTC.

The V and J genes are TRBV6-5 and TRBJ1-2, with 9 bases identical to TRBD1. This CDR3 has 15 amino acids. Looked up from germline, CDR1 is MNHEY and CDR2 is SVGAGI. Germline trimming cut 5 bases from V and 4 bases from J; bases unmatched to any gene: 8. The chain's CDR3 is CASSTGQGDGYGYTF. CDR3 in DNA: TGTGCCAGCAGTACGGGACAGGGTGACGGCTATGGCTACACCTTC.

The CDR3 sequence: CASSQAAQYYNSPLHF. For the CDR3, the DNA is TGTGCCAGCAGCCAAGCGGCACAGTACTATAATTCACCCCTCCACTTT. The chain carries TRBV3-1 (or the pseudogene TRBV3-2) and TRBJ1-6; no definite D call. Trimming took 1 base from V and 3 from J, leaving 10 bases between them. Germline values: CDR1 LGHDT, CDR2 YNNKEL (reference sequence). This CDR3 region has 16 residues.

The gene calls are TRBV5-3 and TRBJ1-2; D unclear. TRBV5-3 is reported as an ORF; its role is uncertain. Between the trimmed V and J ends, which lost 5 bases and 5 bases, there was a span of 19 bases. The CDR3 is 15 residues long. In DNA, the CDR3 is TGTGCCAGAAGGACGAAGGAAGGACTACGATATGGCTACACCTTC. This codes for CARRTKEGLRYGYTF.

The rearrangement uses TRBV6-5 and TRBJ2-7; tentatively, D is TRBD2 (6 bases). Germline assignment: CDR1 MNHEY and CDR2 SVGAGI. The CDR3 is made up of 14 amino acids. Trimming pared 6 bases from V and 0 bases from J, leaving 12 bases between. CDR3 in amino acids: CASSLLGGSYEQYF. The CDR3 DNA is TGTGCCAGCAGCCTACTGGGGGGCTCCTACGAGCAGTACTTC.

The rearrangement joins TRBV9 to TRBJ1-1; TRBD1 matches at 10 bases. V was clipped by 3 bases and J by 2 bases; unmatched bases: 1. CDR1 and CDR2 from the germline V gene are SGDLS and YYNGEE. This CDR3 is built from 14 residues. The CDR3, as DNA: TGTGCCAGCAGCGGGACAGGGGGTAACACTGAAGCTTTCTTT. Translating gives CASSGTGGNTEAFF.

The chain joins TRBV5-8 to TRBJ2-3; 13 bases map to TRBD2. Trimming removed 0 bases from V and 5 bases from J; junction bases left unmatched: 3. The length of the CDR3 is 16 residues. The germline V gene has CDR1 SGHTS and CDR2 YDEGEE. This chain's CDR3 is CASSLGTSGGLDTQYF. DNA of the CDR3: TGTGCCAGCAGCTTGGGGACTAGCGGGGGATTAGATACGCAGTATTTT.

The CDR3 nucleotides read TGTGCCAGCAGCTTTGACAGGGAGGTTGAAAAACTGTTTTTT. Translating it yields CASSFDREVEKLFF. This chain connects TRBV11-2 to TRBJ1-4, with 7 nucleotides matching TRBD1. Unmatched junction bases numbered 5, after V lost 3 bases and J lost 7 bases. The CDR3 covers 14 residues. CDR1 and CDR2 from the germline V gene are SGHAT and FQNNGV.

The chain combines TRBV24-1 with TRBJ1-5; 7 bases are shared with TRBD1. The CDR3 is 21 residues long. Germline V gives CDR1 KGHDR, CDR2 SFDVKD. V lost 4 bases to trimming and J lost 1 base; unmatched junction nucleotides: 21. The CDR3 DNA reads TGTGCCACCAGTGACCTCACCGGGACAGAGACACTAAACTGGAGCAATCAGCCCCAGCATTTT. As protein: CATSDLTGTETLNWSNQPQHF.

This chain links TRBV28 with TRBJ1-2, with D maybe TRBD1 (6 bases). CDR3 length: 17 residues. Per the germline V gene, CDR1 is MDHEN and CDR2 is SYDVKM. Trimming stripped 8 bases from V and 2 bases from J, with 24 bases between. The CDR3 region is CASLSTWGLGGNYGYTF. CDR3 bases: TGTGCCAGCCTCTCTACCTGGGGGCTGGGAGGGAACTATGGCTACACCTTC.

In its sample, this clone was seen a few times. The DNA of the CDR3 is TGTGCCAGCAGTGTAAGGGGTGGGAATCAGCCCCAGCATTTT. Translated, it gives CASSVRGGNQPQHF. The J gene is TRBJ1-5, the V gene TRBV2; TRBD1 might be the D (5 bases). The CDR3 has 14 amino acids. V lost 4 bases and J 4 bases, leaving 11 bases between the germline ends. Germline lookup yields CDR1 SNHLY and CDR2 FYNNEI.

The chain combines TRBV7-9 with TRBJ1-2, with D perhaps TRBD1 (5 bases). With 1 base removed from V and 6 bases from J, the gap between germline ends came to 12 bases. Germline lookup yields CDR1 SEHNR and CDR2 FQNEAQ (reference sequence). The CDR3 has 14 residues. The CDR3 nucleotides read TGTGCCAGCAGCTTAGACGGCCAGGGCAATGGCTACACCTTC. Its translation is CASSLDGQGNGYTF.

This CDR3 is CASSQEGGGPYEQYF. The CDR3 DNA reads as TGCGCCAGCAGCCAAGAGGGCGGGGGACCATACGAGCAGTACTTC. The rearrangement uses TRBV4-1 and TRBJ2-7, with 7 bases lining up with TRBD2. In germline, CDR1 is MGHRA, CDR2 YSYEKL. The CDR3 covers 15 residues. V lost 0 bases and J lost 4; bases outside the gene matches: 6.

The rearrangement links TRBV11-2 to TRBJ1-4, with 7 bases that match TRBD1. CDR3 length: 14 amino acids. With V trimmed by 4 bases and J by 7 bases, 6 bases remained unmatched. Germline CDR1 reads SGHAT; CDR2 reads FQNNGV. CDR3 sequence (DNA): TGTGCCAGCAGCTCCGGGACAGTGATTGAAAAACTGTTTTTT. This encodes CASSSGTVIEKLFF. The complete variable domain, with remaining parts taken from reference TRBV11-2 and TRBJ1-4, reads EAGVAQSPRYKIIEKRQSVAFWCNPISGHATLYWYQQILGQGPKLLIQFQNNGVVDDSQLPKDRFSAERLKGVDSTLKIQPAKLEDSAVYLCASSSGTVIEKLFFGSGTQLSVL.

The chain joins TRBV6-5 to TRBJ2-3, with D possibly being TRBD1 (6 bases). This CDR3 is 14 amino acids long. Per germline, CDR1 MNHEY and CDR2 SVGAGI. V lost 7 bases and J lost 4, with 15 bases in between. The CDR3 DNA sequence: TGTGCCAGCACCCGACAGGTTGGAGCAGATACGCAGTATTTT. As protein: CASTRQVGADTQYF.

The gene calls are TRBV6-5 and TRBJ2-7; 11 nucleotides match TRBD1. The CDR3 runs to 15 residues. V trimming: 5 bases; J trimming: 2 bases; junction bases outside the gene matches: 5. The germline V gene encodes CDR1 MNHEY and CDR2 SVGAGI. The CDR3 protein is CASSTRDRGTYEQYF. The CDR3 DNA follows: TGTGCCAGCAGTACCCGGGACAGGGGGACCTACGAGCAGTACTTC.

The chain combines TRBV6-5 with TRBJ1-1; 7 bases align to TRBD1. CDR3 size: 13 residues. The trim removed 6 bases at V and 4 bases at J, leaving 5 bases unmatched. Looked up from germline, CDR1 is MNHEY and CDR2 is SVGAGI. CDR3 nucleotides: TGTGCCAGCAGCAGGGGGACGGGCACTGAAGCTTTCTTT. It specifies CASSRGTGTEAFF.

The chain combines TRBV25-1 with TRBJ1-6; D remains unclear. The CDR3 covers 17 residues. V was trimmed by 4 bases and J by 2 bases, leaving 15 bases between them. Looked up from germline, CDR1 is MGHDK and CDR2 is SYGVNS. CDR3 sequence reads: CASSASPRHTYNSPLHF. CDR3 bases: TGTGCCAGCAGTGCATCCCCTCGACATACCTATAATTCACCCCTCCACTTT. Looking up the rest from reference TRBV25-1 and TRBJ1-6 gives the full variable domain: EADIYQTPRYLVIGTGKKITLECSQTMGHDKMYWYQQDPGMELHLIHYSYGVNSTEKGDLSSESTVSRIRTEHFPLTLESARPSHTSQYLCASSASPRHTYNSPLHFGNGTRLTVT.

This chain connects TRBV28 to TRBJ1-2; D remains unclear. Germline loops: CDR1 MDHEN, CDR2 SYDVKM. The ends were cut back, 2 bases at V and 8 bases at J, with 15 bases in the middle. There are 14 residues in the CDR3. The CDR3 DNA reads TGTGCCAGCAGTTTAGTGGGCAGATTAGAAGGCTACACCTTC. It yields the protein CASSLVGRLEGYTF.